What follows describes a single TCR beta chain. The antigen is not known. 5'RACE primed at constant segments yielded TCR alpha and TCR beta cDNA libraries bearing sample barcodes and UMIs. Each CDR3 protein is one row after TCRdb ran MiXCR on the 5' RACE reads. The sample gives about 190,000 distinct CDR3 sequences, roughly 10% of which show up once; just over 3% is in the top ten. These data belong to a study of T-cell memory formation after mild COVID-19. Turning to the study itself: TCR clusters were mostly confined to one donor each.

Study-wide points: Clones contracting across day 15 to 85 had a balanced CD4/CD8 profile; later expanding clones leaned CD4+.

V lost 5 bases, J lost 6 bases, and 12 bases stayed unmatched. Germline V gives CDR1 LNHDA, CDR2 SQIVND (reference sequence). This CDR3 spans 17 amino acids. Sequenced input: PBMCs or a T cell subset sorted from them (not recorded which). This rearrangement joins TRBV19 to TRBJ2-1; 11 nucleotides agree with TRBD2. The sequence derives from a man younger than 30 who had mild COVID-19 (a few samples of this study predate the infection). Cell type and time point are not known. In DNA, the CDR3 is TGTGCCAGTAGTCCCGAACCCCTAGCGGGGGGCATCAATGAGCAGTTCTTC. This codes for CASSPEPLAGGINEQFF.